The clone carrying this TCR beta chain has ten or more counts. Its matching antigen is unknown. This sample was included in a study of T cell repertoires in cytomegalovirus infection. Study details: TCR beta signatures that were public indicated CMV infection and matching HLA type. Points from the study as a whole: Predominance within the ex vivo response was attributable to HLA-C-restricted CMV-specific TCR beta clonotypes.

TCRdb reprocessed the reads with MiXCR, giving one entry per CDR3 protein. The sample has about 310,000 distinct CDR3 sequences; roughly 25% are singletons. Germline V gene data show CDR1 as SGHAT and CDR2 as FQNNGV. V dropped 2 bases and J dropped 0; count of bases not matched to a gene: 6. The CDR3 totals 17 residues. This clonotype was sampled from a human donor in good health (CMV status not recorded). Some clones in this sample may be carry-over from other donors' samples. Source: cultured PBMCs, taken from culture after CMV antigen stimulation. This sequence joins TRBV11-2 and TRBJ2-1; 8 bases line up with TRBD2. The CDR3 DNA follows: TGTGCCAGCAGCTTAAACCCAAGCGGGAGCTCCTACAATGAGCAGTTCTTC. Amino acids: CASSLNPSGSSYNEQFF.